A single sample is the source of the 9 T cell receptor beta chains below, sequenced in a study of neurological immune-mediated disorders. TCRdb recomputed calls from the 5' RACE reads with MiXCR, one row per CDR3 protein. The data contain some 28,000 distinct CDR3 sequences, around 12% of them singletons. The sequenced sample was PBMCs. The receptor set was obtained from a man aged 55 to 70 in good health.

This clonotype occurred many times. The rearrangement joins TRBV20-1 to TRBJ2-7; tentatively, D is TRBD1 or TRBD2 (5 bases each). Looked up from germline, CDR1 is DFQATT and CDR2 is SNEGSKA (reference sequence). V was trimmed by 5 bases and J by 7 bases, leaving 12 bases between them. This CDR3 spans 11 amino acids. The CDR3 region is CSAGRWGEQYF. The CDR3 nucleotides read TGCAGTGCTGGAAGGTGGGGGGAGCAGTACTTC.

This clonotype has at least ten counts. The CDR3 here is CSASGGVSPDTQYF. The CDR3 coding sequence is TGCAGTGCTAGCGGGGGCGTGAGCCCAGATACGCAGTATTTT. V and J are TRBV20-1 and TRBJ2-3; D may be TRBD1 or TRBD2 (6 bases each). Trimming left V 3 bases short and J 4 bases short, with 14 bases between. Germline CDR1 and CDR2: DFQATT and SNEGSKA (reference sequence). The CDR3 is made up of 14 amino acids.

This clonotype was picked up many times. The rearrangement links TRBV6-4 to TRBJ2-1, with D perhaps TRBD2 (6 bases). Trimming left V 4 bases short and J 4 bases short, with 23 bases between. Germline CDR1 reads MRHNA; CDR2 reads SNTAGT. CDR3 length: 18 amino acids. The CDR3 coding sequence is TGTGCCAGCAGTGCCGTATCCCTTTTTGCGGGGTGGTACAATGAGCAGTTCTTC. It encodes CASSAVSLFAGWYNEQFF.

By proportion, this clonotype is medium-sized (0.01 to 0.1%). V usage is TRBV13 and J usage is TRBJ1-1; TRBD1 agrees at 7 bases. From germline, CDR1 is PRHDT and CDR2 FYEKMQ (reference sequence). Trimming took 5 bases from V and 6 from J; bases not matched to a gene: 6. CDR3 length: 13 residues. The CDR3 bases are TGTGCCAGCAGCCACAGGGGTATTCCTGAAGCTTTCTTT. This sequence encodes CASSHRGIPEAFF.

This chain joins TRBV21-1 and TRBJ2-5; the table calls TRBD2, which could not be checked here. TRBV21-1 is a pseudogene segment. The length of the CDR3 is 15 residues. Here the CDR3 reads CASKPTSGEGETQYF. In DNA, the CDR3 is TGTGCCAGCAAACCGACTAGCGGGGAGGGAGAGACCCAGTACTTC.

This clonotype has just a few counts. This chain joins TRBV25-1 and TRBJ1-3; D call uncertain. The CDR3 length is 17 residues. CDR1 is MGHDK and CDR2 is SYGVNS in the germline V gene. V shed 2 bases and J shed 2 bases, with 16 bases lying between them. The CDR3 reads CASSERERRLPGNTIYF. CDR3 nucleotides: TGTGCCAGCAGTGAAAGGGAAAGGAGGCTACCTGGAAACACCATATATTTT.

This clonotype occurred many times. The genes are TRBV14 and TRBJ1-2; 10 bases are a match to TRBD1. CDR3 size: 13 residues. V lost 4 bases and J lost 8; bases outside the gene matches: 4. Germline assignment: CDR1 SGHDN and CDR2 FVKESK. This CDR3 reads CASSLTGGGGYTF. Here the CDR3 DNA reads TGTGCCAGCAGCCTGACAGGGGGCGGAGGCTACACCTTC.

This clonotype occurred many times. The rearrangement links TRBV5-1 to TRBJ2-4; 8 nucleotides match TRBD2. With V trimmed by 0 bases and J by 5 bases, 1 base remained unmatched. The CDR3 contains 14 residues. CDR1 and CDR2 from the germline V gene are SGHRS and YFSETQ. CDR3 nucleotides: TGCGCCAGCAGCTTGGCGGGGGGGGAAAACATTCAGTACTTC. It is translated as CASSLAGGENIQYF.

This clonotype was observed at least ten times. The V call is TRBV27, the J call TRBJ1-5, with a tentative D call TRBD1 (5 bases). CDR1 and CDR2 (germline): MNHEY, SMNVEV (reference sequence). V lost 7 bases to trimming and J lost 2 bases, with 21 bases between them. The CDR3 spans 17 residues. In nucleotides, the CDR3 is TGTGCCAGCAAGGGGCAGGGTGGGTTCATTGGCAATCAGCCCCAGCATTTT. Protein product: CASKGQGGFIGNQPQHF.